A selection of T cell receptor beta chains follows, all from one sample in a study of neoadjuvant anti-PD-1 for oral cavity cancer. Clones were sequenced by immunoSEQ multiplex PCR, and TCRdb holds only the in-frame ones, with some missing. The sample lists about 7,200 clones; 70% were seen once. Sample: PBMCs, taken after nivolumab (anti-PD-1) treatment. The receptors shown here come from a person between 40 and 85 years old with oral cavity squamous cell carcinoma. Both conserved end residues are part of each CDR3. D genes are given only for firm matches. A clone size is listed for some rows: how often the clone was seen (once, few, many), or a class if it is expanded.

>TRBJ1-5|few|TRBV19|.
CASSIPRPSNQPQHF
TGTGCCAGTAGTATTCCGCGGCCTAGCAATCAGCCCCAGCATTTT
>TRBJ2-3|once|TRBV6-5|TRBD1
CASSNTGADTQYF
TGTGCCAGCAGTAACACAGGGGCAGATACGCAGTATTTT
>TRBJ2-2|.|TRBV4-2|TRBD1
CASSTPGQGKIAGELFF
TGTGCCAGCAGTACTCCGGGACAGGGCAAGATTGCCGGGGAGCTGTTTTTT
>TRBJ2-7|.|TRBV7-2|.
CASSLVGGRLYEQYF
TGTGCCAGCAGCTTAGTAGGGGGGCGCCTGTACGAGCAGTACTTC
>TRBJ2-7|.|TRBV4-1|.
CASSPTLNYEQYF
TGCGCCAGCAGCCCTACACTGAACTACGAGCAGTACTTC
>TRBJ2-7|few|TRBV21-1|.
CASSKEYTSSYEQYF
TGTGCCAGCAGCAAAGAGTACACGTCATCCTACGAGCAGTACTTC
>TRBJ2-7|.|TRBV11-1|TRBD1
CASSPRDRGVYEQYF
TGTGCCAGCAGCCCCCGGGACAGGGGTGTCTACGAGCAGTACTTC
>TRBJ2-1|.|TRBV6-6|.
CASSQRQGGSYNEQFF
TGTGCCAGCAGTCAAAGACAGGGAGGATCCTACAATGAGCAGTTCTTC
>TRBJ1-6|few|TRBV2|TRBD1
CASSEGPGGAAQRPLHF
TGTGCCAGCAGTGAAGGCCCAGGGGGCGCGGCCCAGCGACCCCTCCACTTT
>TRBJ2-2|few|TRBV5-1|.
CASGRGSTGELFF
TGCGCCAGCGGTCGCGGTTCCACCGGGGAGCTGTTTTTT
>TRBJ2-4|once|TRBV6-1|.
CASSDQQVATKNIQYF
TGTGCCAGCAGTGACCAACAGGTAGCGACCAAAAACATTCAGTACTTC